This T cell receptor beta chain stems from a study of T cells in Graves' hyperthyroidism and ophthalmopathy. Using RNA transcripts as the source, TCR beta CDR3 regions were amplified. Primed by the HTBI set, a first-round RT-PCR was run on the TCR CDR3. TCRdb ran MiXCR on the multiplex PCR reads and lists one entry per CDR3 protein. Of nearly 750,000 distinct CDR3 sequences in the sample, about 35% were seen once. Trimming left V 2 bases short and J 7 bases short, with 12 bases between. The CDR3 spans 13 residues. In germline, CDR1 is SGHTA, CDR2 FQGNSA. The sample holds many counts of this clonotype. The sequence derives from a woman in her 40s with Graves' hyperthyroidism. V and J are TRBV7-2 and TRBJ2-7, with a possible D match to TRBD1 (6 bases). Sequencing was performed on blood. The CDR3 sequence: CASSLNSRGEQYF. CDR3 coding DNA: TGTGCCAGCAGCTTAAACAGCAGGGGTGAGCAGTACTTC.